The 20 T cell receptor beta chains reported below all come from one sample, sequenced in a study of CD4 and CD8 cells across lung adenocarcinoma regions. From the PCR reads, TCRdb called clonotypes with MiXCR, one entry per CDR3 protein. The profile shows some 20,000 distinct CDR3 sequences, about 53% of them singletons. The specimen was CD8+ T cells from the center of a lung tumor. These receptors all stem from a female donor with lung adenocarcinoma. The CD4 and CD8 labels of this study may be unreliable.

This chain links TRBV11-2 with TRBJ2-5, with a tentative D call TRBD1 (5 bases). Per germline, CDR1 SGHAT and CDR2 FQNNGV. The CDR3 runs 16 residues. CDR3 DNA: TGTTTTTGCACGCGGCTCGCCGGCTCGGACAAAGAGACCCAGTACTTC. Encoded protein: CFCTRLAGSDKETQYF. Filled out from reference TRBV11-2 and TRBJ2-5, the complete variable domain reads EAGVAQSPRYKIIEKRQSVAFWCNPISGHATLYWYQQILGQGPKLLIQFQNNGVVDDSQLPKDRFSAERLKGVDSTLKIQPAKLEDSAVYLCFCTRLAGSDKETQYFGPGTRLLVL.

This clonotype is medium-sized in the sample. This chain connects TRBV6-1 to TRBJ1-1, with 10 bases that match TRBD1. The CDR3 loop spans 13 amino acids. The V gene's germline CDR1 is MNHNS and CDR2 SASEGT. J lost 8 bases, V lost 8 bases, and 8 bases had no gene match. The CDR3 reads CASVGQGLPEAFF. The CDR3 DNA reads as TGTGCCAGCGTGGGACAGGGGCTCCCAGAAGCTTTCTTT.

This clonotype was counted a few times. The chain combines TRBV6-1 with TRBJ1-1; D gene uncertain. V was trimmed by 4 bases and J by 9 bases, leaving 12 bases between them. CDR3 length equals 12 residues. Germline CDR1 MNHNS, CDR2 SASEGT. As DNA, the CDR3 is TGTGCCAGCAGTGTCGAGGGAAAAAAAGCTTTCTTT. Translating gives CASSVEGKKAFF.

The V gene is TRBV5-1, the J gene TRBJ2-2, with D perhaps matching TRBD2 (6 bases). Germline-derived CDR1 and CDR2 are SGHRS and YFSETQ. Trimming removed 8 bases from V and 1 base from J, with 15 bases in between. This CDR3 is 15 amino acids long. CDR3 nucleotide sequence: TGCGCCAGTCATCCTGGGGGACTGAACACCGGGGAGCTGTTTTTT. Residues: CASHPGGLNTGELFF.

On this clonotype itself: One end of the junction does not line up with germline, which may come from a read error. The CDR3 bases are TGTGCGGGGAGGGGGGGCCCTGAGGTAGATACGCAGTATTTC. Translation: CAGRGGPEVDTQYF. The chain carries TRBV10-3 and TRBJ2-3; weak D call: TRBD2 (7 bases). Per the germline V gene, CDR1 is ENHRY and CDR2 is SYGVKD. The CDR3 is 14 amino acids.

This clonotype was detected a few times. The CDR3 sequence is CASSPQRLAGGGVTDTQYF. For the CDR3, the DNA is TGTGCCAGCAGTCCCCAGAGGCTAGCGGGAGGGGGTGTGACAGATACGCAGTATTTT. V usage is TRBV6-1 and J usage is TRBJ2-3; TRBD2 aligns across 12 bases. Trimming took 5 bases from V and 3 from J; bases not matched to a gene: 15. CDR1 is MNHNS and CDR2 is SASEGT in the germline V gene. The CDR3 covers 19 residues.

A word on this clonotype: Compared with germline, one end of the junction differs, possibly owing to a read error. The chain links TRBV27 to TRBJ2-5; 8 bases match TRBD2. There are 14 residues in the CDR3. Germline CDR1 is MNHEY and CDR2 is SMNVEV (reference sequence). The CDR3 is CAGRGRGDQGTQYF. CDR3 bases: TGTGCGGGGCGTGGGCGGGGGGACCAAGGGACCCAGTATTTC.

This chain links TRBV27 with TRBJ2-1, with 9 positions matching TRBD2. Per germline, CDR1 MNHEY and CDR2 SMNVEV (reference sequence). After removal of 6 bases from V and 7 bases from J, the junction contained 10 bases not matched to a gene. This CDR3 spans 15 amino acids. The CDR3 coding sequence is TGTGCCAGCAGATTTAGCGGGAGAGGCAGTAATGAGCAGTTCTTC. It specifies CASRFSGRGSNEQFF.

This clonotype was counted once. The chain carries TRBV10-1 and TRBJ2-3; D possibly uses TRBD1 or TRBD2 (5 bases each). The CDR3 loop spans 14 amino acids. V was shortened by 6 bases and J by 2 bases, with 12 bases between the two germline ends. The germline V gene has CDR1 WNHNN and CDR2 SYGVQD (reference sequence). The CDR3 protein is CASRGLGTTDTQYF. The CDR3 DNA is TGCGCCAGCAGGGGGTTGGGGACCACAGATACGCAGTATTTT.

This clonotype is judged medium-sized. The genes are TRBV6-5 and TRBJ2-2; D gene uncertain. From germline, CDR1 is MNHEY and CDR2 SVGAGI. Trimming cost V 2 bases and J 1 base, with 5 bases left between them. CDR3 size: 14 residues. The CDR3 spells CASSYRWNTGELFF. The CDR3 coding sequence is TGTGCCAGCAGTTACAGGTGGAACACCGGGGAGCTGTTTTTT.

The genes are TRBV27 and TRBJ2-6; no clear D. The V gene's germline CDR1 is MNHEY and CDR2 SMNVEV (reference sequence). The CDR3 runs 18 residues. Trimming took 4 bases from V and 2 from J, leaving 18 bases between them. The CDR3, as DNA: TGTGCCAGCAGTTCCCTGACCCCGGGCGGCCCTGGGGCCAACGTCCTGACTTTC. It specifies CASSSLTPGGPGANVLTF.

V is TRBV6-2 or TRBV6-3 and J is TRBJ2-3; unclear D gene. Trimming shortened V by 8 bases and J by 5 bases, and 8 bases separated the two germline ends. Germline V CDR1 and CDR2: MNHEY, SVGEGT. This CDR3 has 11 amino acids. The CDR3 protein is CASPGRDTQYF. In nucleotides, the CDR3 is TGTGCCAGCCCCGGCAGAGATACGCAGTATTTT.

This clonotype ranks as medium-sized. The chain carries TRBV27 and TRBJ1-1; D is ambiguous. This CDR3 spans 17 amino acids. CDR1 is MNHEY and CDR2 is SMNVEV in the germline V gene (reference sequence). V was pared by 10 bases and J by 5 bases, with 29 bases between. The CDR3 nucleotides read TGTGCCACCCTCCCTCGGGCGGTACAAATTCAAGGAACTGAAGCTTTCTTT. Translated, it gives CATLPRAVQIQGTEAFF.

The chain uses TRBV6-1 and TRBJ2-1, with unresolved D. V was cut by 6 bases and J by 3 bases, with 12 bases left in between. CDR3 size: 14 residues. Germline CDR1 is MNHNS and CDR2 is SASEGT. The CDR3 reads CASRRPGRYNEQFF. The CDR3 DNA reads TGTGCCAGCAGACGTCCTGGTCGCTACAATGAGCAGTTCTTC.

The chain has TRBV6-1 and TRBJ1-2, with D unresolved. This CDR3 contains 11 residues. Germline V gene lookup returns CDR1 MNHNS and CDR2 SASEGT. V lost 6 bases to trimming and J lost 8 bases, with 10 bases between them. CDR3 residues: CASRSSLGYTF. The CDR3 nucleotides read TGTGCCAGCAGGTCCAGCTTAGGCTACACCTTC.

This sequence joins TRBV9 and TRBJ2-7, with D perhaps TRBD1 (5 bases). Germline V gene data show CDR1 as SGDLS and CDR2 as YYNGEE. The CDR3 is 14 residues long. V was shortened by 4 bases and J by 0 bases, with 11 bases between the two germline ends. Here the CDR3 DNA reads TGTGCCAGCAGCCCCCGACAGAGCTCCTACGAGCAGTACTTC. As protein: CASSPRQSSYEQYF.

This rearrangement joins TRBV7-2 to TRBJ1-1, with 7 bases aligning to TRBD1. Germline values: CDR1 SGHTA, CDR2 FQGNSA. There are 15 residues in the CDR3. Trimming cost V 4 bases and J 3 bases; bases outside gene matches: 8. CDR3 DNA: TGTGCCAGCAGCTCACGACAGGGTCTCGACACTGAAGCTTTCTTT. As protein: CASSSRQGLDTEAFF.

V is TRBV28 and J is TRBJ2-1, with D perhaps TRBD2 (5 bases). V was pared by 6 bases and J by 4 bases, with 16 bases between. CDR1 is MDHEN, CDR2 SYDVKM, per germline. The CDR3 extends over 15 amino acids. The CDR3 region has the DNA TGTGCCAGCAGCCTTTTCCGGGAATGGTACAATGAGCAGTTCTTC. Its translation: CASSLFREWYNEQFF.

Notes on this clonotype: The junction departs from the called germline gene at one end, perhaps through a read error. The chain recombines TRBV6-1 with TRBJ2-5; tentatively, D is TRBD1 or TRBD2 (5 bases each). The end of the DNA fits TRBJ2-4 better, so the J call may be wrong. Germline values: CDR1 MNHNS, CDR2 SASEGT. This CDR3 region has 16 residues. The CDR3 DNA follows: TGTGTCAGCAGGCCCCACCGGGGCAGGGCCAAAGACATTCAGTACTTC. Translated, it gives CVSRPHRGRAKDIQYF.

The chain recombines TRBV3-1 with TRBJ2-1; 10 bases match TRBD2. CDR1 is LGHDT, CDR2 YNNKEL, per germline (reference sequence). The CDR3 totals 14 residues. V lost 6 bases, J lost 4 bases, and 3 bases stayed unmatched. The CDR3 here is CASSRTSGYNEQFF. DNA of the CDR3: TGTGCCAGCAGTCGGACTAGCGGTTACAATGAGCAGTTCTTC.